This T cell receptor (beta chain) was sequenced for a study of CD8+CD57+ T cells in acquired aplastic anemia. Trimming cost V 0 bases and J 5 bases, with 20 bases left between them. From germline, CDR1 is SGHNT and CDR2 YENEEA. The CDR3 consists of 18 residues. This clonotype has ten or more counts. Genomic DNA provided the template from which TCR beta VDJ and CDR3 profiles were obtained. TCRdb itself ran the reads through MiXCR, one entry per CDR3 protein. The sample lists under 200,000 distinct CDR3 sequences, roughly 48% occurring once. Patients sequenced had flow cytometry evidence of CD8+CD57+ cell expansion.

The rearrangement joins TRBV11-3 to TRBJ2-1; no clear D. Material for sequencing was sorted CD4+, CD8+, or CD8+CD57+ T cells (not recorded which) from PBMCs. The source is a human donor with aplastic anemia. The CDR3 loop is CASSLEPIHRAPDNEQFF. CDR3 DNA sequence: TGTGCCAGCAGCTTAGAGCCTATACACCGAGCACCTGACAATGAGCAGTTCTTC.